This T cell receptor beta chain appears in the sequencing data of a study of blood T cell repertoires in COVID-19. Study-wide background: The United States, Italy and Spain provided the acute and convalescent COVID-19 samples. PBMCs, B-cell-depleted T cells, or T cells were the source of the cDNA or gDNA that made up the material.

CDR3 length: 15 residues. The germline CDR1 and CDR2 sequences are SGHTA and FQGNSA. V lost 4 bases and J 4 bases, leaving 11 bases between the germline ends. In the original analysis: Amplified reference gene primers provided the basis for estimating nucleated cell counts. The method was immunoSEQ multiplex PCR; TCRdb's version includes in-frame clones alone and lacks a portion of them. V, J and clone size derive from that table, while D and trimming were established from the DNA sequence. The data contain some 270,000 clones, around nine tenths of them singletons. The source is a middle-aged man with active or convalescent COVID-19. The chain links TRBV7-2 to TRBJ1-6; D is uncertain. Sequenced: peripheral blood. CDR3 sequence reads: CASSSEVYYNSPLHF. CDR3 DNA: TGTGCCAGCAGCTCTGAAGTCTATTATAATTCACCCCTCCACTTT.